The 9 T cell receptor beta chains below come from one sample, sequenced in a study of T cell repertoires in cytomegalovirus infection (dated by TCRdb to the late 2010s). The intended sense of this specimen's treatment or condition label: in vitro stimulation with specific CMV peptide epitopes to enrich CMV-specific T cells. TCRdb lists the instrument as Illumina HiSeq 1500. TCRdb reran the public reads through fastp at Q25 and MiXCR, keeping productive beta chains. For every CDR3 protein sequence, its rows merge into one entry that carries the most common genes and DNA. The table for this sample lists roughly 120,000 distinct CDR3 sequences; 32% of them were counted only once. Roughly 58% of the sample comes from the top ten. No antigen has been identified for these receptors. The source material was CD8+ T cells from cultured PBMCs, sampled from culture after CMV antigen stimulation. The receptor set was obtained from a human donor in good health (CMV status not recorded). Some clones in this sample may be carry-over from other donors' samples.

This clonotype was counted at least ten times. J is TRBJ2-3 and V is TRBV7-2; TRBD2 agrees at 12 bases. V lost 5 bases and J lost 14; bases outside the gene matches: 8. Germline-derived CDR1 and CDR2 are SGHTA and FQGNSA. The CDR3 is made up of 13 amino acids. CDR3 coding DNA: TGTGCCAGCAGCGGGGGACTAGCGGGCGAACTGTATTTT. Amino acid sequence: CASSGGLAGELYF.

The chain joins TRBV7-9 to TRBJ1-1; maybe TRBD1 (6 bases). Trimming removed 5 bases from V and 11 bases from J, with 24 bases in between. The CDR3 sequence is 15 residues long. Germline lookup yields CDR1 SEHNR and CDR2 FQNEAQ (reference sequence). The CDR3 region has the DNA TGTGCCAGCAGCCCCAGGGTCGAGACAGGTGGATGGGCTTTCTTT. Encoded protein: CASSPRVETGGWAFF.

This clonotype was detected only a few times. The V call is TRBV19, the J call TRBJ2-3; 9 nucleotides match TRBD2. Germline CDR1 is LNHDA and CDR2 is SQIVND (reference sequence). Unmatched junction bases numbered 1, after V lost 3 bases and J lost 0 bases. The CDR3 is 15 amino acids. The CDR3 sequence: CASSMRGGSTDTQYF. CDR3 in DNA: TGTGCCAGTAGTATGCGGGGGGGCAGCACAGATACGCAGTATTTT. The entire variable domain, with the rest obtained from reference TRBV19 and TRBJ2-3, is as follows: DGGITQSPKYLFRKEGQNVTLSCEQNLNHDAMYWYRQDPGQGLRLIYYSQIVNDFQKGDIAEGYSVSREKKESFPLTVTSAQKNPTAFYLCASSMRGGSTDTQYFGPGTRLTVL.

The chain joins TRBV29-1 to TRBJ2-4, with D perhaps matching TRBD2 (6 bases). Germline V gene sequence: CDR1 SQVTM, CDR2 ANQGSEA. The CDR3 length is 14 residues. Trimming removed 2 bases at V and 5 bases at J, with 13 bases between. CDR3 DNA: TGCAGCGTTGAATCCCAGGGAGGTCAAAACATTCAGTACTTC. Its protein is CSVESQGGQNIQYF.

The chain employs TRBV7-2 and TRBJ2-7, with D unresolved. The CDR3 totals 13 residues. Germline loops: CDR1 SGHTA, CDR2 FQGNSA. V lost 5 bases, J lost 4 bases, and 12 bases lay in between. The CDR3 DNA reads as TGTGCCAGCAGCATGGACCAGCCGTACGAGCAGTACTTC. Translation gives CASSMDQPYEQYF. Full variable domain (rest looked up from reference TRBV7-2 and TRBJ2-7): GAGVSQSPSNKVTEKGKDVELRCDPISGHTALYWYRQSLGQGLEFLIYFQGNSAPDKSGLPSDRFSAERTGGSVSTLTIQRTQQEDSAVYLCASSMDQPYEQYFGPGTRLTVT.

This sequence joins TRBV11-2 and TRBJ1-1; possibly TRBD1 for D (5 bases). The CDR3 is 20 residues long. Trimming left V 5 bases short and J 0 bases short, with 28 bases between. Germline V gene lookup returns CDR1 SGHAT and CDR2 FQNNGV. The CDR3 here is CASSPTVGSGLQPLNTEAFF. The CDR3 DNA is TGTGCCAGCAGCCCCACGGTGGGGTCAGGGCTTCAACCGTTGAACACTGAAGCTTTCTTT.

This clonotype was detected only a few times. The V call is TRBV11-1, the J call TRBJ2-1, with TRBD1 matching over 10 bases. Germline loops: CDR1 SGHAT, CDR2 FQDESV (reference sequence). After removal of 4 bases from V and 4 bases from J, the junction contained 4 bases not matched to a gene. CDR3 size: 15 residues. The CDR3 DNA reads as TGTGCCAGCAGCTACGGACAGGGGGGATACAATGAGCAGTTCTTC. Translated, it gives CASSYGQGGYNEQFF.

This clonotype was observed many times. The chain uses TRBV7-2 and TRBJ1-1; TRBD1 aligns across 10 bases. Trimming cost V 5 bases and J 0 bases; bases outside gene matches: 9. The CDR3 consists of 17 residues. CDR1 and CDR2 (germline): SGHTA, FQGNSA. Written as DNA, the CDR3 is TGTGCCAGCAGCGCCCTCCCGGGACAGGGGATGAACACTGAAGCTTTCTTT. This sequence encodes CASSALPGQGMNTEAFF. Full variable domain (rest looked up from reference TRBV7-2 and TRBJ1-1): GAGVSQSPSNKVTEKGKDVELRCDPISGHTALYWYRQSLGQGLEFLIYFQGNSAPDKSGLPSDRFSAERTGGSVSTLTIQRTQQEDSAVYLCASSALPGQGMNTEAFFGQGTRLTVV.

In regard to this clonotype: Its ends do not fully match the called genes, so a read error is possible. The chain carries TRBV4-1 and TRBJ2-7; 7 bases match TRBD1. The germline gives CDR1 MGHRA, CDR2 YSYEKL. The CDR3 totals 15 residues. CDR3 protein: CASSLYGDSSYEQYF. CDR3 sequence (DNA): TGTGCCAGCAGCCTTTACGGGGACAGCTCCTACGAGCAGTACTTC.